Listed here are 10 T cell receptor beta chains from one sample, sequenced in a study of T cell repertoires in aging, cancer and after chemotherapy. TRB rearrangements spanning V, D and J were amplified using mixed TRB-A/B primers. Using its own MiXCR run on the multiplex PCR reads, TCRdb lists one record per CDR3 protein. Here the sample spans about 6,700 distinct CDR3 sequences, roughly 22% being singletons. The template was genomic DNA from peripheral blood, not RNA. The specimen was blood. Every receptor here comes from a human donor with a blood cancer.

In its sample, this clonotype ranks as medium-sized. The chain links TRBV19 to TRBJ1-2; D unresolved. The CDR3 length is 13 residues. Germline assignment: CDR1 LNHDA and CDR2 SQIVND (reference sequence). V was pared by 5 bases and J by 4 bases, with 11 bases between. The CDR3 DNA reads TGTGCCAGTAGTGAATCAGGTTTCTATGGCTACACCTTC. Amino acid sequence: CASSESGFYGYTF.

This clonotype rates as medium-sized (0.01 to 0.1%). The V and J genes are TRBV10-3 and TRBJ2-3; 7 bases agree with TRBD1. V lost 4 bases, J lost 1 base, and 5 bases stayed unmatched. The germline V gene encodes CDR1 ENHRY and CDR2 SYGVKD. The CDR3 has 15 residues. CDR3 in DNA: TGTGCCATCAGTGGCCCCGGGACAGGCACAGATACGCAGTATTTT. Translated: CAISGPGTGTDTQYF.

This rearrangement joins TRBV5-4 to TRBJ2-7; the D gene is possibly TRBD1 (6 bases). The CDR3 runs to 15 residues. Per the germline V gene, CDR1 is SGHNT and CDR2 is YYREEE (reference sequence). V lost 0 bases and J lost 2, with 12 bases in between. CDR3 nucleotide sequence: TGTGCCAGCAGCTTGGAGGCAGGGGTACCCTACGAGCAGTACTTC. Its protein is CASSLEAGVPYEQYF.

The chain carries TRBV6-5 and TRBJ1-6, with 9 positions matching TRBD1. Unmatched junction bases numbered 4, after V lost 2 bases and J lost 8 bases. CDR3 length: 15 residues. CDR1 MNHEY and CDR2 SVGAGI come from the germline V gene. The CDR3 region is CASSYRGQGYSPLHF. The CDR3 DNA is TGTGCCAGCAGTTACCGGGGACAGGGCTATTCACCCCTCCACTTT.

This clonotype turned up a few times. The chain joins TRBV5-8 to TRBJ2-2; perhaps TRBD1 as D (6 bases). Trimming removed 4 bases at V and 4 bases at J, with 11 bases between. Germline V gives CDR1 SGHTS, CDR2 YDEGEE. The CDR3 runs to 14 residues. The CDR3 DNA reads TGTGCCAGCAGCCTACAGGGCGCCACCGGGGAGCTGTTTTTT. This translates into CASSLQGATGELFF.

This rearrangement joins TRBV11-2 to TRBJ2-3; 10 nucleotides align to TRBD2. The V and J ends lost 5 bases and 2 bases, in that order; junction bases with no gene match: 10. The germline gives CDR1 SGHAT, CDR2 FQNNGV. The CDR3 consists of 17 residues. DNA for the CDR3: TGTGCCAGCAGCCTAAGGGGAGCGGGAGGGGCCACAGATACGCAGTATTTT. As protein: CASSLRGAGGATDTQYF.

By share of the sample, this clonotype is medium-sized. This chain links TRBV18 with TRBJ1-3; D unresolved. Per the germline V gene, CDR1 is KGHSH and CDR2 is LQKENI. Trimming took off 10 bases at V and 4 bases at J, with 8 bases between the two ends. CDR3 size: 11 residues. CDR3 DNA: TGTGCCACCCCCCGCGGAAACACCATATATTTT. Protein product: CATPRGNTIYF.

The chain recombines TRBV5-1 with TRBJ2-3; D possibly uses TRBD1 or TRBD2 (5 bases each). The V and J ends lost 4 bases and 6 bases respectively, with 9 bases between them. CDR1 and CDR2 (germline): SGHRS, YFSETQ. The CDR3 extends over 12 amino acids. CDR3 in amino acids: CASSPRGDTQYF. DNA for the CDR3: TGCGCCAGCAGCCCCCGGGGCGATACGCAGTATTTT. The variable domain in full, completed from reference TRBV5-1 and TRBJ2-3, reads KAGVTQTPRYLIKTRGQQVTLSCSPISGHRSVSWYQQTPGQGLQFLFEYFSETQRNKGNFPGRFSGRQFSNSRSEMNVSTLELGDSALYLCASSPRGDTQYFGPGTRLTVL.

The chain employs TRBV5-6 and TRBJ2-7; D unclear. There are 15 residues in the CDR3. V was pared by 2 bases and J by 1 base, with 13 bases between. CDR1 and CDR2 (germline): SGHDT, YYEEEE. Here the CDR3 reads CASSFPIGQSYEQYF. For the CDR3, the DNA is TGTGCCAGCAGCTTTCCGATCGGCCAATCCTACGAGCAGTACTTC.

V is TRBV7-2 and J is TRBJ1-6; 8 bases align to TRBD1. The germline CDR1 and CDR2 sequences are SGHTA and FQGNSA. This CDR3 region has 17 residues. V was pared by 3 bases and J by 7 bases, with 11 bases of the junction left unmatched. The CDR3 region is CASSFVRTGMRNSPLHF. CDR3 DNA: TGTGCCAGCAGCTTTGTTAGGACAGGGATGAGGAATTCACCCCTCCACTTT. The full variable domain, rest sourced from reference TRBV7-2 and TRBJ1-6, is GAGVSQSPSNKVTEKGKDVELRCDPISGHTALYWYRQSLGQGLEFLIYFQGNSAPDKSGLPSDRFSAERTGGSVSTLTIQRTQQEDSAVYLCASSFVRTGMRNSPLHFGNGTRLTVT.